One T cell receptor beta chain is described in this entry. This record belongs to a study of blood T cell repertoires in COVID-19. Original data processing: Amplifying reference gene primers gave estimates of nucleated cell counts. Generated by immunoSEQ multiplex PCR, the TCRdb table keeps only in-frame clones and is missing some. Clone size and V and J calls were adopted from that table, with D and trimming inferred from the DNA. In the table there are roughly 200,000 clones, 70% to 90% of which are singletons. Germline V CDR1 and CDR2: SNHLY, FYNNEI. The junction had 7 bases not matched to a gene; V was cut back by 8 bases and J by 5 bases. The CDR3 runs 14 residues.

This receptor was identified in a woman in her thirties with active or convalescent COVID-19. Sequencing used peripheral blood. V is TRBV2 and J is TRBJ2-3; TRBD1 matches at 10 bases. CDR3 coding DNA: TGTGCCAGCCAAGGACAGGGGGGCGGAGATACGCAGTATTTT. Translation: CASQGQGGGDTQYF.